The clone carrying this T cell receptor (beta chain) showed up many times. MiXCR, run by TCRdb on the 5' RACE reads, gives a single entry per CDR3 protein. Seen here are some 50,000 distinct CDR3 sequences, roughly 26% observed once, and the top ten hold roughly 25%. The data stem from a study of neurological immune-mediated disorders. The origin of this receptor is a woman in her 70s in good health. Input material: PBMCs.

The CDR3: CASSYSTGGKLFF. The CDR3 region has the DNA TGTGCCAGCAGTTACTCGACTGGGGGAAAACTGTTTTTT. The gene calls are TRBV6-5 and TRBJ1-4; D possibly corresponds to TRBD1 (5 bases). V was cut by 0 bases and J by 10 bases, with 9 bases left in between. This CDR3 contains 13 residues. Per the germline V gene, CDR1 is MNHEY and CDR2 is SVGAGI.